These 3 T cell receptor beta chains originate from one sample sequenced in a study of cytomegalovirus exposure and HLA in healthy donors. The table came from immunoSEQ multiplex PCR; TCRdb's copy has only in-frame clones and leaves some out. Of about 110,000 clones in the sample, about 88% are singletons; the top ten hold less than 2%. The material sequenced was PBMCs. The receptors originated from a woman younger than 30 in good health and CMV-seropositive.

In DNA form, the CDR3 reads TGTGCCAGCGGCTTTAAAGGGGAAACCGGGGAGCTGTTTTTT. Its translation: CASGFKGETGELFF. The J gene is TRBJ2-2, the V gene TRBV27; D may be TRBD1 (5 bases). This CDR3 has 14 amino acids. V lost 8 bases and J lost 5, with 15 bases in between. Germline CDR1 is MNHEY and CDR2 is SMNVEV (reference sequence).

The rearrangement uses TRBV7-9 and TRBJ2-1, with D perhaps TRBD2 (5 bases). The CDR3 spans 15 residues. The V gene's germline CDR1 is SEHNR and CDR2 FQNEAQ (reference sequence). V lost 2 bases to trimming and J lost 0 bases, with 8 bases between them. The DNA of the CDR3 is TGTGCCAGCAGCTTAAGGACTCTCTCCTACAATGAGCAGTTCTTC. Encoded protein: CASSLRTLSYNEQFF.

The genes are TRBV5-4 and TRBJ1-5; D perhaps matches TRBD1 (5 bases). The length of the CDR3 is 14 residues. V was trimmed by 2 bases and J by 2 bases, leaving 8 bases between them. CDR1 and CDR2 (germline): SGHNT, YYREEE (reference sequence). In DNA form, the CDR3 reads TGTGCCAGCAGCTTCTGGGGGGGCAATCAGCCCCAGCATTTT. It is translated as CASSFWGGNQPQHF.